The entry below describes one T cell receptor (beta chain). The source of the sample is a study of CD8 T cells in Susac syndrome. RNA was extracted with the RNeasy kit, and a quantity of roughly 0.5 to 1 ug was reverse transcribed using random hexamers. TCRdb ran MiXCR on the immunoSEQ multiplex PCR reads and lists one entry per CDR3 protein. The sample has more than 150,000 distinct CDR3 sequences; about 93% are singletons. J was trimmed by 6 bases and V by 7 bases; bases with no gene match: 7. This CDR3 is built from 14 residues. Per germline, CDR1 MNHEY and CDR2 SMNVEV (reference sequence). V gene TRBV27 combines with J gene TRBJ2-1; 9 bases map to TRBD1. This receptor was identified in a human donor in good health. The sequencing input was CD4+ T cells from PBMCs. The CDR3 sequence: CASKDRGESNEQFF. The CDR3 DNA reads as TGTGCCAGCAAAGACAGGGGGGAGAGCAATGAGCAGTTCTTC.